This entry is about one T cell receptor beta chain. The sample comes from a study of cytomegalovirus exposure and HLA in healthy donors. With 60 Vbeta and 13 Jbeta primers, the PCR was carried out. Libraries were prepared by immunoSEQ multiplex PCR; TCRdb keeps only in-frame clonotypes and omits some of them. Among about 89,000 clones, roughly three quarters were seen once, and the ten largest hold about 1.4%. The CDR3 loop spans 16 amino acids. The gene calls are TRBV21-1 and TRBJ1-1. TRBV21-1 is flagged as a pseudogene. Sequencing was carried out using PBMCs. The clonotype was recovered from a male donor in good health and CMV-seronegative. The CDR3 is CASSKGPSNTNTEAFF. The CDR3, as DNA: TGTGCCAGCAGCAAAGGTCCCTCAAATACTAACACTGAAGCTTTCTTT.